The sample holds many counts of the clone carrying this TCR beta chain. What it binds is unknown. Unique molecular identifiers were attached to individual cDNA molecules. MiXCR was run by TCRdb on the 5' RACE reads, yielding one entry per CDR3 protein. The sample shows roughly 35,000 distinct CDR3 sequences, around 4% of them seen only once. Germline values: CDR1 SGHTA, CDR2 FQGTGA. Trimming removed 5 bases at V and 5 bases at J, with 18 bases between. The CDR3 spans 15 residues. The data derive from a study of early T cells in non-severe SARS-CoV-2 infection. Turning to the study itself: With bulk RNA from unsorted whole blood as input, sequencing yielded unpaired chains. Broader study findings: The VDJdb matching leaned toward anti-spike CD8 responses and overlooked private and CD4 specificities.

This TCR came from an adult who was a healthcare worker with PCR-confirmed SARS-CoV-2 infection or an uninfected control (not recorded which). The sample taken for sequencing was whole blood. This chain uses TRBV7-3 with TRBJ2-5, with D perhaps matching TRBD1 or TRBD2 (6 bases each). The CDR3 coding sequence is TGTGCCAGCAGCAACGGGGGCTCTACCTGGGAGACCCAGTACTTC. Protein sequence: CASSNGGSTWETQYF.